This T cell receptor beta chain was captured by sequencing in a study of identical twins. General study results and limits: Excess twin sharing in beta out-of-frame sequences was weaker.

TCRdb itself ran the 5' RACE reads through MiXCR, one entry per CDR3 protein. The sample shows nearly 650,000 distinct CDR3 sequences, around 7.5% of them seen only once. This clonotype has a count of ten or more. As yet, its antigen is unknown. This CDR3 is 16 amino acids long. Germline V gives CDR1 SGHTA, CDR2 FQGNSA. The V and J ends lost 1 base and 3 bases, in that order; junction bases with no gene match: 5. Only healthy Caucasians were enrolled as donors. This sample was shared with a second study, whose subject was yellow fever vaccine responses in identical twins.

The clonotype comes from a woman under 30 in good health. The sequencing input was PBMCs. The chain is built from TRBV7-2 and TRBJ2-1, with 8 bases lining up with TRBD2. In DNA form, the CDR3 reads TGTGCCAGCAGCTTAGATGGTAGCGGGAACTACAATGAGCAGTTCTTC. It encodes CASSLDGSGNYNEQFF.